The 23 T cell receptor beta chains below were found in one sample sequenced in a study of naive and memory T cell subsets. Both TRBC1 and TRBC2 were covered by a beta constant-region primer of two equimolar oligonucleotides. TCRdb redid the calling of the UMI-ligation and nested PCR reads with MiXCR, one entry per CDR3 protein. The data contain tens of thousands of distinct CDR3 sequences, about 14% of them singletons. Sequenced: effector memory CD4+ T cells from blood. Subset of the sample: effector memory, CD45RA- CD27-. The receptors shown here come from a human donor in good health.

The rearrangement links TRBV6-5 to TRBJ2-2; D unresolved. The CDR3 totals 12 residues. Per germline, CDR1 MNHEY and CDR2 SVGAGI. With 6 bases removed from V and 4 bases from J, the gap between germline ends came to 6 bases. This CDR3 is CASSRLTGELFF. CDR3 sequence (DNA): TGTGCCAGCAGCCGACTCACCGGGGAGCTGTTTTTT.

This clonotype was found many times. The chain uses TRBV6-2 or TRBV6-3 and TRBJ2-7; TRBD1 aligns across 8 bases. With V trimmed by 8 bases and J by 3 bases, 9 bases remained unmatched. The CDR3 is 14 residues long. Germline values: CDR1 MNHEY, CDR2 SVGEGT. This chain's CDR3 is CASGGTGGLYEQYF. DNA of the CDR3: TGTGCCAGCGGAGGGACAGGTGGACTCTACGAGCAGTACTTC.

V usage is TRBV20-1 and J usage is TRBJ2-7, with 7 bases matching TRBD2. This CDR3 region has 13 residues. The germline V gene encodes CDR1 DFQATT and CDR2 SNEGSKA (reference sequence). V dropped 5 bases and J dropped 4; count of bases not matched to a gene: 8. DNA of the CDR3: TGCAGTGCTTCCCGGGACTATAAATACGAGCAGTACTTC. Amino acids: CSASRDYKYEQYF.

This clonotype has just a few counts. This sequence joins TRBV5-6 and TRBJ2-5; TRBD1 might be the D (7 bases). V gave up 4 bases and J gave up 2 bases, with 12 bases separating them. CDR1 SGHDT and CDR2 YYEEEE come from the germline V gene. This CDR3 is 14 amino acids long. The CDR3 nucleotides are TGTGCCAGCAGCGTGGCGGGACAGCAAGAGACCCAGTACTTC. Translating it yields CASSVAGQQETQYF.

The chain employs TRBV11-2 and TRBJ2-5; D is possibly TRBD2 (6 bases). Germline lookup yields CDR1 SGHAT and CDR2 FQNNGV. CDR3 length equals 16 residues. V was clipped by 0 bases and J by 7 bases, with 18 bases between them. The CDR3 sequence: CASSLDGAGSALTQYF. DNA of the CDR3: TGTGCCAGCAGCTTAGATGGGGCGGGGTCAGCCTTGACCCAGTACTTC.

In its sample, this clonotype was seen a few times. The chain combines TRBV27 with TRBJ1-6; D not certain. The V gene lost 4 bases and the J gene lost 4 bases, with 11 bases spanning the gap. Germline loops: CDR1 MNHEY, CDR2 SMNVEV (reference sequence). The CDR3 runs 15 residues. CDR3 in amino acids: CASSSQTPYNSPLHF. The CDR3 DNA follows: TGTGCCAGCAGTTCCCAGACCCCGTATAATTCACCCCTCCACTTT.

The chain carries TRBV6-5 and TRBJ1-1; D unresolved. Between the trimmed V and J ends, which lost 0 bases and 3 bases, there was a span of 5 bases. Germline-derived CDR1 and CDR2 are MNHEY and SVGAGI. The CDR3 runs to 13 residues. CDR3 residues: CASSYSIHTEAFF. The CDR3 DNA follows: TGTGCCAGCAGTTACTCGATCCACACTGAAGCTTTCTTT.

This clonotype was observed a few times. V and J are TRBV2 and TRBJ1-6, with D possibly matching TRBD1 (5 bases). Germline V gene lookup returns CDR1 SNHLY and CDR2 FYNNEI. Trimming took off 0 bases at V and 9 bases at J, with 15 bases between the two ends. CDR3 length equals 16 residues. The CDR3 bases are TGTGCCAGCAGTGAAGCGCTCGGGGGTTCTGGTTCACCCCTCCACTTT. This sequence encodes CASSEALGGSGSPLHF. The full variable domain, its missing parts supplied by reference TRBV2 and TRBJ1-6, is EPEVTQTPSHQVTQMGQEVILRCVPISNHLYFYWYRQILGQKVEFLVSFYNNEISEKSEIFDDQFSVERPDGSNFTLKIRSTKLEDSAMYFCASSEALGGSGSPLHFGNGTRLTVT.

This clonotype was detected a few times. The rearrangement joins TRBV6-5 to TRBJ2-7; D remains unclear. The CDR3 runs 11 residues. Germline V gene lookup returns CDR1 MNHEY and CDR2 SVGAGI. Trimming left V 5 bases short and J 5 bases short, with 7 bases between. This CDR3 is CASSRGHEQYF. The CDR3 nucleotides are TGTGCCAGCAGTCGCGGCCACGAGCAGTACTTC.

This clonotype has just a few counts. The V call is TRBV25-1, the J call TRBJ2-2, with D maybe TRBD1 (5 bases). V was shortened by 4 bases and J by 0 bases, with 6 bases between the two germline ends. The CDR3 has 14 amino acids. CDR1 is MGHDK, CDR2 SYGVNS, per germline. This CDR3 reads CASSAGSNTGELFF. The CDR3, as DNA: TGTGCCAGCAGTGCAGGGTCGAACACCGGGGAGCTGTTTTTT.

In its sample, this clonotype was seen a few times. The chain couples TRBV7-2 to TRBJ1-6, with a possible D match to TRBD1 (6 bases). The germline V and J ends were trimmed by 6 bases and 5 bases, with 14 bases remaining between them. Germline lookup yields CDR1 SGHTA and CDR2 FQGNSA. This CDR3 comprises 15 residues. The CDR3 region has the DNA TGTGCCAGCAGTGTCGACAGGTTCAATAATTCACCCCTCCACTTT. Translating it yields CASSVDRFNNSPLHF.

This clonotype was detected many times. This chain connects TRBV11-2 to TRBJ2-3, with D perhaps TRBD2 (6 bases). The CDR3 consists of 15 residues. V was clipped by 5 bases and J by 6 bases, with 18 bases between them. The germline CDR1 and CDR2 sequences are SGHAT and FQNNGV. CDR3 region: CASSIIGTRGDTQYF. CDR3 coding DNA: TGTGCCAGCAGCATTATCGGGACTCGTGGGGATACGCAGTATTTT. The variable domain in full, completed from reference TRBV11-2 and TRBJ2-3, reads EAGVAQSPRYKIIEKRQSVAFWCNPISGHATLYWYQQILGQGPKLLIQFQNNGVVDDSQLPKDRFSAERLKGVDSTLKIQPAKLEDSAVYLCASSIIGTRGDTQYFGPGTRLTVL.

This clonotype was counted only a few times. This CDR3 reads CASSYSDRGLAGYTF. The CDR3 DNA follows: TGTGCCAGCAGTTATAGCGACAGGGGGCTTGCTGGCTACACCTTC. V and J are TRBV6-5 and TRBJ1-2, with 10 nucleotides matching TRBD1. V shed 3 bases, J shed 7 bases, and the junction held 8 bases outside the gene matches. The CDR3 consists of 15 residues. Germline CDR1 MNHEY, CDR2 SVGAGI.

This clonotype came up a few times. A much more abundant neighbour one base away suggests this may be a read error. The chain couples TRBV14 to TRBJ2-1; 8 nucleotides agree with TRBD2. The length of the CDR3 is 15 residues. The germline V gene has CDR1 SGHDN and CDR2 FVKESK. CDR3 sequence (DNA): TGTGCCAGCAACCAAGTCCCGGGAGGGCTAGGTGAGCAGTTCTTC. It is translated as CASNQVPGGLGEQFF.

The sample holds many counts of this clonotype. The chain combines TRBV20-1 with TRBJ2-7; maybe TRBD2 (6 bases). Germline loops: CDR1 DFQATT, CDR2 SNEGSKA (reference sequence). V was trimmed by 0 bases and J by 2 bases, leaving 14 bases between them. The CDR3 covers 15 residues. The CDR3 sequence: CSARDWTEGTYEQYF. DNA for the CDR3: TGCAGTGCTAGAGATTGGACGGAGGGGACCTACGAGCAGTACTTC.

The CDR3 DNA follows: TGTGCCAGTAGGCGGACAGGGTTTTACGAGCAGTACTTC. Encoded protein: CASRRTGFYEQYF. The V gene is TRBV19, the J gene TRBJ2-7, with 8 bases matching TRBD1. CDR1 and CDR2 (germline): LNHDA, SQIVND (reference sequence). The CDR3 spans 13 residues. The J segment lost 4 bases and the V segment lost 6 bases, leaving 5 bases of the junction unmatched.

The chain joins TRBV23-1 to TRBJ2-5, with no clear D. TRBV23-1 is marked as an open reading frame, function uncertain. The CDR3 length is 15 residues. Deletions cut 6 bases from V and 5 bases from J, with 19 bases between. In nucleotides, the CDR3 is TGCGCCAGCAGACCCCCTTCTGCGCGTTGGGAGACCCAGTACTTC. This sequence encodes CASRPPSARWETQYF.

This chain links TRBV12-3 or TRBV12-4 with TRBJ1-2; 7 nucleotides align to TRBD1. The junction had 5 bases not matched to a gene; V was cut back by 5 bases and J by 2 bases. The CDR3 sequence is 14 residues long. The CDR3 here is CASSRTGDNYGYTF. The CDR3 DNA sequence: TGTGCCAGCAGTAGGACAGGCGACAACTATGGCTACACCTTC.

V and J are TRBV6-5 and TRBJ1-1, with 8 nucleotides matching TRBD1. There are 13 residues in the CDR3. CDR1 and CDR2 (germline): MNHEY, SVGAGI. With V trimmed by 6 bases and J by 7 bases, 7 bases remained unmatched. CDR3 sequence: CASSSFGQGEAFF. CDR3 in DNA: TGTGCCAGCAGCTCGTTCGGACAGGGTGAAGCTTTCTTT.

The V and J genes are TRBV6-2 or TRBV6-3 and TRBJ2-7; 7 bases are a match to TRBD1. Germline assignment: CDR1 MNHEY and CDR2 SVGEGT. The V and J ends lost 0 bases and 2 bases, in that order; junction bases with no gene match: 4. The CDR3 is made up of 15 amino acids. CDR3 nucleotide sequence: TGTGCCAGCAGTTACTCGACAGGGTTAACCTACGAGCAGTACTTC. Translating it yields CASSYSTGLTYEQYF.

The chain has TRBV3-1 and TRBJ1-1; D is unclear. Trimming stripped 4 bases from V and 4 bases from J, with 10 bases between. CDR1 and CDR2 from the germline V gene are LGHDT and YNNKEL (reference sequence). The CDR3 spans 13 residues. CDR3 DNA: TGTGCCAGCAGCCTGGACCTTCTCACTGAAGCTTTCTTT. It yields the protein CASSLDLLTEAFF.

This clonotype occurred many times. J is TRBJ2-3 and V is TRBV20-1; 8 bases map to TRBD2. The CDR3 totals 17 residues. J lost 3 bases, V lost 3 bases, and 14 bases had no gene match. CDR1 and CDR2 (germline): DFQATT, SNEGSKA (reference sequence). The CDR3 here is CSASPRRRSGSTDTQYF. CDR3 bases: TGCAGTGCTAGTCCACGCAGGAGGAGCGGGAGTACAGATACGCAGTATTTT.

The V and J genes are TRBV7-9 and TRBJ1-2; 9 bases fit TRBD1. V shed 2 bases and J 5 bases; nucleotides not matched to a gene: 9. The CDR3 contains 16 residues. Germline V gives CDR1 SEHNR, CDR2 FQNEAQ (reference sequence). The CDR3 DNA is TGTGCCAGCAGCTTAAGGGGACAGGGTTTATCTTATGGCTACACCTTC. Translating it yields CASSLRGQGLSYGYTF.